One TCR beta chain is described in this entry. The data stem from a study of technical replicates of blood from a handful of donors. This CDR3 region has 12 residues. The germline V and J ends were trimmed by 5 bases and 2 bases, with 7 bases remaining between them. Germline CDR1 SNHLY, CDR2 FYNNEI. Data came from immunoSEQ multiplex PCR; TCRdb stores just in-frame clones and leaves some out. This sample carries about 82,000 clones, 96% of them seen once, and the ten largest clones take more than 0.35%. The sequence derives from a human donor in good health. The rearrangement uses TRBV2 and TRBJ2-7, with D unclear. Sequences were obtained from T cells isolated from PBMCs. CDR3 amino acids: CASSTNTYEQYF. The CDR3 bases are TGTGCCAGCAGTACAAATACCTACGAGCAGTACTTC.